This T cell receptor beta chain was recorded in a study of CXCR3-negative and CXCR3-positive naive CD8 T cells. General study points: CXCR3-positive naive cells carried more hydrophobic TRB CDR3s than CXCR3-negative naive cells did. Surface CD5 was comparable between naive subsets; TCR strength was inferred from TRB CDR3 properties.

CDR1 and CDR2 from the germline V gene are SEHNR and FQNEAQ (reference sequence). The CDR3 runs 12 residues. Sorts that each held 250,000 to 300,000 cells were run in triplicate for every CD8+ T cell subset. Naive CD8+ T cells had a CD45RO-CCR7+CD27+CD95- phenotype. cDNA libraries for TRB were generated by 5' RACE incorporating UMI labels. TCRdb re-called the 5' RACE reads; one entry per CDR3 protein, DNA not given. The sample includes under 110,000 distinct CDR3 sequences. For this clonotype: The antigen is undetermined.

The TCR originated in a human donor in good health. Some clones in this sample may be carry-over from other donors' samples. The specimen was naive CXCR3+ CD8+ T cells from blood. The subset: CD45RO-CCR7+CD27+CD95- naive CD8+ T cells expressing CXCR3 (TNR3+). The V and J genes are TRBV7-9 and TRBJ2-7. The CDR3 protein is CASSPRFHEQYF.